This entry concerns a single T cell receptor beta chain. Antigen: not known. This specimen comes from a study of T cell repertoires in cytomegalovirus infection. Study background: CMV infection and matching HLA type were both indicated by public TCR beta signatures. General observations from the study: The response measured ex vivo was dominated by TCR beta clonotypes (HLA-C-restricted and CMV-specific).

V was shortened by 5 bases and J by 0 bases, with 14 bases between the two germline ends. The V gene's germline CDR1 is MDHEN and CDR2 SYDVKM. This CDR3 has 16 amino acids. TCRdb reprocessed the reads via MiXCR and lists one record per CDR3 protein. Of just under 550,000 distinct CDR3 sequences detected, about 25% appear once; the ten largest clones hold around 13%. The genes are TRBV28 and TRBJ2-1, with D perhaps matching TRBD2 (6 bases). Sequencing input: PBMCs. This clonotype originated in a human donor in good health (CMV status not recorded). Some clones in this sample may be carry-over from other donors' samples. This chain's CDR3 is CASSPLAKSSYNEQFF. The CDR3 DNA reads TGTGCCAGCAGTCCCCTAGCGAAGAGCTCCTACAATGAGCAGTTCTTC.